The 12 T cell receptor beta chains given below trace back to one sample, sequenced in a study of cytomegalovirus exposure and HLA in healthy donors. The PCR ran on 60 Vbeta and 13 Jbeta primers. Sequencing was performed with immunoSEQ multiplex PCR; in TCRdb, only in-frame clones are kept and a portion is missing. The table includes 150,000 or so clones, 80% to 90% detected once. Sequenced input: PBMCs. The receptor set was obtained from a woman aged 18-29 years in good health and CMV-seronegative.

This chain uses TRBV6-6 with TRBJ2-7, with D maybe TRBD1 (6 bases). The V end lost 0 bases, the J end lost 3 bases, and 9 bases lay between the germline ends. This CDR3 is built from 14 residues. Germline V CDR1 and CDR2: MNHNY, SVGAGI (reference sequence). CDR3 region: CASSYSTDSYEQYF. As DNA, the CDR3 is TGTGCCAGCAGTTACTCCACGGACAGCTACGAGCAGTACTTC.

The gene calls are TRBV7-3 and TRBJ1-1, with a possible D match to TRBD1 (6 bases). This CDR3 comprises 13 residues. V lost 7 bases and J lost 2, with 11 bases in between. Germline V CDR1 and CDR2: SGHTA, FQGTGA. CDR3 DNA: TGTGCCAGCAAGATGACAGGTAACACTGAAGCTTTCTTT. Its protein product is CASKMTGNTEAFF.

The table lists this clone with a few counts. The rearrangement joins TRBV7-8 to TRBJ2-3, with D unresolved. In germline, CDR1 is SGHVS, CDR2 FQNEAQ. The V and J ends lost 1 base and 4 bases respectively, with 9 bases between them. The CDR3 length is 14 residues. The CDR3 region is CASSLDRVSDTQYF. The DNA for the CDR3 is TGTGCCAGCAGCTTAGACCGAGTCTCAGATACGCAGTATTTT.

The CDR3 nucleotides are TGTGCCAGCAGCTTGGGGACAGGTACAACTAATGAAAAACTGTTTTTT. Translated: CASSLGTGTTNEKLFF. The chain joins TRBV5-5 to TRBJ1-4; 7 bases match TRBD1. Trimming removed 0 bases from V and 0 bases from J; junction bases left unmatched: 2. In germline, CDR1 is SGHKS, CDR2 YYEKEE (reference sequence). This CDR3 region has 16 residues.

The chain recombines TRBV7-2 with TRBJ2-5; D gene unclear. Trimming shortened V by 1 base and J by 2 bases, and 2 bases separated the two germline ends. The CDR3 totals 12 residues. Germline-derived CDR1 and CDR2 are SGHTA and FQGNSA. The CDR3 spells CASSLVQETQYF. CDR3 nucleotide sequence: TGTGCCAGCAGCTTAGTACAAGAGACCCAGTACTTC.

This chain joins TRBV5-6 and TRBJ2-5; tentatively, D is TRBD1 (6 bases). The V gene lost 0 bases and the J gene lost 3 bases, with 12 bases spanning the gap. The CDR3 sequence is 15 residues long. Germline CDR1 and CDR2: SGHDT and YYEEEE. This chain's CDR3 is CASSLETGTEETQYF. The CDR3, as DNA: TGTGCCAGCAGCTTGGAGACAGGAACCGAAGAGACCCAGTACTTC.

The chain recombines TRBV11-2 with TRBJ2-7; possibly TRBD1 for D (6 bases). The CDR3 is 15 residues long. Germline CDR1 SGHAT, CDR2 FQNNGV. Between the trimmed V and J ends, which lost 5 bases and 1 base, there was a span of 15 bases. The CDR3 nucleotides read TGTGCCAGCAGCGAAATTACAGGACAGTCCTACGAGCAGTACTTC. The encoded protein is CASSEITGQSYEQYF.

The CDR3 protein is CASRARTGVNEKLFF. Written as DNA, the CDR3 is TGTGCCAGCCGGGCTAGGACAGGTGTTAATGAAAAACTGTTTTTT. The gene calls are TRBV2 and TRBJ1-4; 7 bases match TRBD1. J gave up 4 bases and V 8 bases, and 10 bases lay outside the gene matches. The length of the CDR3 is 15 residues. Looked up from germline, CDR1 is SNHLY and CDR2 is FYNNEI.

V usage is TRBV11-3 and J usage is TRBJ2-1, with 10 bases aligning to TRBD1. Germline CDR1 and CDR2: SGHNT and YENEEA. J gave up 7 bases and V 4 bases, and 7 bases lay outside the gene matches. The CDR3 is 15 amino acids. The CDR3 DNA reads TGTGCCAGCAGCTCCCCGGGACAGGGGAGGAATGAGCAGTTCTTC. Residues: CASSSPGQGRNEQFF.

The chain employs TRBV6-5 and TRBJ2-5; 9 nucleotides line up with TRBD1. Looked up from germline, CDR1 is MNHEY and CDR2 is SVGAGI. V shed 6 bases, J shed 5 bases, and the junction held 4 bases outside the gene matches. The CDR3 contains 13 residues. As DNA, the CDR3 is TGTGCCAGCAGGACAGGGGGACGGGAGACCCAGTACTTC. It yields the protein CASRTGGRETQYF.

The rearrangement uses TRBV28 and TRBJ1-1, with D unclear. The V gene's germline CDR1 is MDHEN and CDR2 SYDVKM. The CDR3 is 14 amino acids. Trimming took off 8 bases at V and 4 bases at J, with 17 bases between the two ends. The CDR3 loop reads CASSLYGGFTEAFF. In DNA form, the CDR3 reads TGTGCCAGCTCACTTTATGGAGGGTTCACTGAAGCTTTCTTT. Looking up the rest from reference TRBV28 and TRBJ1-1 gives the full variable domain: DVKVTQSSRYLVKRTGEKVFLECVQDMDHENMFWYRQDPGLGLRLIYFSYDVKMKEKGDIPEGYSVSREKKERFSLILESASTNQTSMYLCASSLYGGFTEAFFGQGTRLTVV.

CDR3 sequence (DNA): TGTGCCAGCAGACTAGGATACAATGAGCAGTTCTTC. It yields the protein CASRLGYNEQFF. The chain is built from TRBV28 and TRBJ2-1; possibly TRBD2 for D (5 bases). CDR1 and CDR2 (germline): MDHEN, SYDVKM. Trimming cost V 6 bases and J 4 bases, with 7 bases left between them. This CDR3 has 12 residues.